This record covers a single T cell receptor (beta chain). Original processing notes: From reference gene primer amplification, estimates of nucleated cell counts were derived. Assay: immunoSEQ multiplex PCR; the TCRdb copy retains only in-frame clones and omits some. D and trimming come from the DNA, and the V and J calls and clone size come from that table. The table lists 300,000 to 350,000 clones, around 90% of them singletons. The data stem from a study of blood T cell repertoires in COVID-19. Overall study context: The United States, Italy and Spain supplied acute and convalescent COVID-19 samples. T cells, B-cell-depleted T cells, or PBMCs supplied cDNA or gDNA.

With V trimmed by 5 bases and J by 5 bases, 8 bases remained unmatched. CDR3 length: 15 amino acids. The germline gives CDR1 KGHDR, CDR2 SFDVKD. The chain has TRBV24-1 and TRBJ2-1, with 7 bases aligning to TRBD2. The sequence was obtained from a man between 18 and 35 years old with active or convalescent COVID-19. The specimen sequenced was peripheral blood. The CDR3 DNA is TGTGCCACCAGTGCCCCGCGGGAGTTCCACAATGAGCAGTTCTTC. It translates to CATSAPREFHNEQFF.